The rows below give T cell receptor beta chains drawn from one sample of a study of shared clonotypes between healthy human individuals. TCRdb keeps only in-frame clones here, not all; method: immunoSEQ multiplex PCR. This sample has fewer than 3 million clones; 80% to 95% occur once, and the top ten carry more than 0.35%. Sequenced: naive CD4+ T cells from PBMCs. The receptor set was obtained from a man aged 18-30 years in good health. Some clones in this sample may be carry-over from other donors' samples. Both conserved end residues are part of each CDR3. Fields, in order: V gene, clone size, J gene, D gene, CDR3 length, CDR3 protein, CDR3 DNA. A D gene is named only where the DNA matches it firmly. Not every row has a clone size; where given, it reads once, few, many or a size class.

V gene: TRBV2
clone size: .
J gene: TRBJ2-7
D gene: TRBD2
CDR3 length: 16
CDR3 protein: CASSEAGSGRPLEQYF
CDR3 DNA: TGTGCCAGCAGTGAAGCGGGTAGCGGGAGGCCCCTCGAGCAGTACTTC

V gene: TRBV5-1
clone size: .
J gene: TRBJ2-1
D gene: TRBD1
CDR3 length: 15
CDR3 protein: CASSSPSQGANEQFF
CDR3 DNA: TGCGCCAGCAGCTCTCCTTCACAGGGGGCTAATGAGCAGTTCTTC

V gene: TRBV7-8
clone size: .
J gene: TRBJ1-1
D gene: .
CDR3 length: 14
CDR3 protein: CASSLQAPNTEAFF
CDR3 DNA: TGTGCCAGCAGCTTACAGGCGCCGAACACTGAAGCTTTCTTT

V gene: TRBV27
clone size: .
J gene: TRBJ1-2
D gene: .
CDR3 length: 16
CDR3 protein: CASSPRLAGLDYGYTF
CDR3 DNA: TGTGCCAGCAGCCCCCGTTTGGCCGGGTTGGACTATGGCTACACCTTC

V gene: TRBV28
clone size: few
J gene: TRBJ1-1
D gene: .
CDR3 length: 12
CDR3 protein: CASSPRNTEAFF
CDR3 DNA: TGTGCCAGCAGTCCTAGGAACACTGAAGCTTTCTTT

V gene: TRBV11-2
clone size: .
J gene: TRBJ2-1
D gene: TRBD2
CDR3 length: 17
CDR3 protein: CASSWETSWEGLHEQFF
CDR3 DNA: TGTGCCAGCAGCTGGGAGACTAGCTGGGAGGGCCTGCATGAGCAGTTCTTC

V gene: TRBV11-2
clone size: .
J gene: TRBJ2-1
D gene: TRBD2
CDR3 length: 17
CDR3 protein: CASNRAGGRTSYNEQFF
CDR3 DNA: TGTGCCAGCAACAGGGCGGGCGGGAGGACCTCCTACAATGAGCAGTTCTTC

V gene: TRBV28
clone size: .
J gene: TRBJ2-7
D gene: .
CDR3 length: 12
CDR3 protein: CASSPRQYEQYF
CDR3 DNA: TGTGCCAGCAGTCCTAGGCAGTACGAGCAGTACTTC

V gene: TRBV27
clone size: few
J gene: TRBJ1-2
D gene: TRBD1
CDR3 length: 15
CDR3 protein: CASKRSFGTGYGYTF
CDR3 DNA: TGTGCCAGCAAGCGTTCGTTCGGGACAGGGTATGGCTACACCTTC

V gene: TRBV28
clone size: .
J gene: TRBJ2-1
D gene: TRBD2
CDR3 length: 15
CDR3 protein: CASSTPSGRGFEQFF
CDR3 DNA: TGTGCCAGCAGTACCCCTAGCGGGAGGGGATTTGAGCAGTTCTTC

V gene: TRBV5-1
clone size: once
J gene: TRBJ1-1
D gene: .
CDR3 length: 17
CDR3 protein: CASREGGGLGVNTEAFF
CDR3 DNA: TGCGCCAGCCGCGAGGGGGGAGGCCTAGGGGTGAACACTGAAGCTTTCTTT

V gene: TRBV19
clone size: .
J gene: TRBJ2-7
D gene: TRBD2
CDR3 length: 15
CDR3 protein: CASSIAQAGVYEQYF
CDR3 DNA: TGTGCCAGTAGTATCGCGCAGGCGGGAGTCTACGAGCAGTACTTC

V gene: TRBV6-1
clone size: .
J gene: TRBJ1-5
D gene: .
CDR3 length: 13
CDR3 protein: CASSPHSNQPQHF
CDR3 DNA: TGTGCCAGCAGTCCACATAGCAATCAGCCCCAGCATTTT

V gene: TRBV19
clone size: .
J gene: TRBJ2-1
D gene: TRBD2
CDR3 length: 15
CDR3 protein: CAISLRGSGDNEQFF
CDR3 DNA: TGTGCCATATCACTACGAGGTAGCGGGGACAATGAGCAGTTCTTC